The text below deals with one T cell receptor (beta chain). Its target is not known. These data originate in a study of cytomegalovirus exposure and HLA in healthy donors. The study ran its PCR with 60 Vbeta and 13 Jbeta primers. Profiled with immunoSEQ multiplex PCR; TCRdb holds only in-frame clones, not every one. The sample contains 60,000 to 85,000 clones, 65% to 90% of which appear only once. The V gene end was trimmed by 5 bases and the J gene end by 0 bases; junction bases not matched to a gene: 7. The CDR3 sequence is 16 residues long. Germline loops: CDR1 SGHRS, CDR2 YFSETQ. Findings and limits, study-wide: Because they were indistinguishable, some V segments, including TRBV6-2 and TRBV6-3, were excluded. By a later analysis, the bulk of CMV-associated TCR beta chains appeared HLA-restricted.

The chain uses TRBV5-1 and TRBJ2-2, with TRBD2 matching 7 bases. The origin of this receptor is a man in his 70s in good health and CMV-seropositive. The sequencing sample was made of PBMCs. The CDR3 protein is CASSSGRAANTGELFF. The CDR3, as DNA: TGCGCCAGCAGTTCGGGGAGGGCGGCGAACACCGGGGAGCTGTTTTTT.